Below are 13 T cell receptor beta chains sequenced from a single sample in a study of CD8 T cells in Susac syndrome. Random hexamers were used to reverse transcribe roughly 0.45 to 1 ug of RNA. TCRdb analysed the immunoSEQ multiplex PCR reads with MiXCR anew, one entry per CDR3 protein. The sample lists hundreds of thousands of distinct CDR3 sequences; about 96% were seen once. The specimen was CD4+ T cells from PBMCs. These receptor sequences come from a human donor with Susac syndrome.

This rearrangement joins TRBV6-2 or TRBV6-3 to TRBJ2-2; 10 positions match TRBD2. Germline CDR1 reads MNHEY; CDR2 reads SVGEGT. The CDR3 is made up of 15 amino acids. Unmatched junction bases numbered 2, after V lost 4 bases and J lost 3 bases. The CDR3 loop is CASSLAGGHTGELFF. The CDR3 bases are TGTGCCAGCAGTTTAGCGGGAGGACACACCGGGGAGCTGTTTTTT.

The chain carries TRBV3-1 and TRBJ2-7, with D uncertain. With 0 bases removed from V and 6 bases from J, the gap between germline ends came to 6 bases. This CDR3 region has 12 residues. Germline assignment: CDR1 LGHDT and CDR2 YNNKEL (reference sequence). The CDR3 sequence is CASSQDLGEQYF. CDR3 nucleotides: TGTGCCAGCAGCCAAGATTTGGGCGAGCAGTACTTC.

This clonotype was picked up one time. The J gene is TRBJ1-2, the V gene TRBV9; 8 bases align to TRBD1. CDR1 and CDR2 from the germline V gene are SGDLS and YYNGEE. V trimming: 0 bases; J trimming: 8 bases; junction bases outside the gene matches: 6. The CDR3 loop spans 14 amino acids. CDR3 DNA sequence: TGTGCCAGCAGCGTAGAGGACAGGGTCGGCGGCTACACCTTC. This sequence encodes CASSVEDRVGGYTF.

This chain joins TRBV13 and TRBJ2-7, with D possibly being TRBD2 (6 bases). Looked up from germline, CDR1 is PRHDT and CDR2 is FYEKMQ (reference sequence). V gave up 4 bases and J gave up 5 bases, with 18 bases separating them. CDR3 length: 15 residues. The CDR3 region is CASSWARGGTHEQYF. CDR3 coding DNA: TGTGCCAGCAGCTGGGCGCGGGGAGGCACCCACGAGCAGTACTTC. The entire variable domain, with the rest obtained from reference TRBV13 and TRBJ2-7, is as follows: AAGVIQSPRHLIKEKRETATLKCYPIPRHDTVYWYQQGPGQDPQFLISFYEKMQSDKGSIPDRFSAQQFSDYHSELNMSSLELGDSALYFCASSWARGGTHEQYFGPGTRLTVT.

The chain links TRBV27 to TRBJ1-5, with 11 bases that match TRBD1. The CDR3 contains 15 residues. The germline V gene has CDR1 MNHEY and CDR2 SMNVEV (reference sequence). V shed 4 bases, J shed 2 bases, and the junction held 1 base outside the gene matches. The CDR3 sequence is CASSSGQGGNQPQHF. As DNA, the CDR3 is TGTGCCAGCAGTTCGGGACAGGGGGGCAATCAGCCCCAGCATTTT.

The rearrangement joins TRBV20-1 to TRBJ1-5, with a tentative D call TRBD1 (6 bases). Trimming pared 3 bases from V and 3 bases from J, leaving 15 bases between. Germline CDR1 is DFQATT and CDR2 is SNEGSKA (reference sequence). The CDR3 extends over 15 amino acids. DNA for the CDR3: TGCAGTGCTAGGCCCATAGGACAGAACAATCAGCCCCAGCATTTT. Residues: CSARPIGQNNQPQHF.

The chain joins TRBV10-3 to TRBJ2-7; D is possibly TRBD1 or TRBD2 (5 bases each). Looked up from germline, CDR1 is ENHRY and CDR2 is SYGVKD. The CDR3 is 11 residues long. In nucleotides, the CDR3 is TGTGCGGGCAAAGGGGACGGCGAGCAGTACTTC. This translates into CAGKGDGEQYF.

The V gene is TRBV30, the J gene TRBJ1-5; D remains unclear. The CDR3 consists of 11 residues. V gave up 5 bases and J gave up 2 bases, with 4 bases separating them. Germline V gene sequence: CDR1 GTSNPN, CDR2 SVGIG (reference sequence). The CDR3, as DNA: TGTGCCTGGGGGGGCAATCAGCCCCAGCATTTT. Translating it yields CAWGGNQPQHF.

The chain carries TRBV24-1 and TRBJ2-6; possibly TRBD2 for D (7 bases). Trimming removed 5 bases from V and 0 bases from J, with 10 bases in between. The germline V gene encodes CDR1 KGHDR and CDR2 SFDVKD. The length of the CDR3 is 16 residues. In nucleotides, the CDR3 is TGTGCCACCAGTGCCGCGGGGGCCTCTGGGGCCAACGTCCTGACTTTC. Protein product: CATSAAGASGANVLTF.

The chain's CDR3 is CASSQPPLGTQYF. For the CDR3, the DNA is TGTGCCAGCAGTCAACCCCCGCTGGGTACGCAGTATTTT. This rearrangement joins TRBV28 to TRBJ2-3; D remains unclear. CDR3 length: 13 amino acids. CDR1 is MDHEN and CDR2 is SYDVKM in the germline V gene. V was cut by 5 bases and J by 8 bases, with 14 bases left in between. Full variable domain (outside the CDR3, taken from reference TRBV28 and TRBJ2-3): DVKVTQSSRYLVKRTGEKVFLECVQDMDHENMFWYRQDPGLGLRLIYFSYDVKMKEKGDIPEGYSVSREKKERFSLILESASTNQTSMYLCASSQPPLGTQYFGPGTRLTVL.

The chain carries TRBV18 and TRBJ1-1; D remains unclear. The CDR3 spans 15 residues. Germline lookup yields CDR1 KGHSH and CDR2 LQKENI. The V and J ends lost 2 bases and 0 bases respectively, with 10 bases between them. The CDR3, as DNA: TGTGCCAGCTCACCATTCGACATCCTGAACACTGAAGCTTTCTTT. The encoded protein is CASSPFDILNTEAFF. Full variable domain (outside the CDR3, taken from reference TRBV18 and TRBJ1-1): NAGVMQNPRHLVRRRGQEARLRCSPMKGHSHVYWYRQLPEEGLKFMVYLQKENIIDESGMPKERFSAEFPKEGPSILRIQQVVRGDSAAYFCASSPFDILNTEAFFGQGTRLTVV.

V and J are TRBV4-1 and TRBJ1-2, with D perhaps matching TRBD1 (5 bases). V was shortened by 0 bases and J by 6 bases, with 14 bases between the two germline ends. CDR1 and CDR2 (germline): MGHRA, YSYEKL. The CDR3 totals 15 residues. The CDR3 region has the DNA TGCGCCAGCAGCCAAGAGGCTACCAGAGGGGATGGCTACACCTTC. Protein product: CASSQEATRGDGYTF.

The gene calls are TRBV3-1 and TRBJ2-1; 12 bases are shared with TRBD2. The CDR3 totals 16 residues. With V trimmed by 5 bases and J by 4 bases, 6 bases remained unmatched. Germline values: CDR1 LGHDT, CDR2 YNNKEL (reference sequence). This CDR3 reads CASSKGLAGGYNEQFF. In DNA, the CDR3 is TGTGCCAGCAGCAAGGGCCTAGCGGGAGGGTACAATGAGCAGTTCTTC.